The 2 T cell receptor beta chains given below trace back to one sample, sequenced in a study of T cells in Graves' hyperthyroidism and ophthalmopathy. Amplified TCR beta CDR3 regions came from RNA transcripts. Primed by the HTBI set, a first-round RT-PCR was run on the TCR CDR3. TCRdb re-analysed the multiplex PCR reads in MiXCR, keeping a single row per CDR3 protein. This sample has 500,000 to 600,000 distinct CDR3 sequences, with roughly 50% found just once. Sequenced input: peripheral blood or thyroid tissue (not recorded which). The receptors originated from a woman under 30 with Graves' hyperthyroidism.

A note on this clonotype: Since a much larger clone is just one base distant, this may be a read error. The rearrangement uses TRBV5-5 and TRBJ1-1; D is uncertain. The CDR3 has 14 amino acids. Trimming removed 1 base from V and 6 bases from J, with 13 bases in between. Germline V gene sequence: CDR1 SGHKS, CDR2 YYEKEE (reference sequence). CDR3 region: CASSLLRVKAEAFF. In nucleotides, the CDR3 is TGTGCCAGCAGCTTGCTTAGGGTGAAAGCTGAAGCTTTCTTT. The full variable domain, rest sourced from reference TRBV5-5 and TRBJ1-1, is DAGVTQSPTHLIKTRGQQVTLRCSPISGHKSVSWYQQVLGQGPQFIFQYYEKEERGRGNFPDRFSARQFPNYSSELNVNALLLGDSALYLCASSLLRVKAEAFFGQGTRLTVV.

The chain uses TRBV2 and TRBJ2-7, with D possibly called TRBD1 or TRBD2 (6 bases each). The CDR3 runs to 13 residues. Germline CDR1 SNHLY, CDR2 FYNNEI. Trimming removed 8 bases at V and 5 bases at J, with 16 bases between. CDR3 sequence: CASDPGAAHEQYF. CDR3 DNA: TGTGCCAGCGATCCGGGGGCGGCTCACGAGCAGTACTTC.